This T cell receptor (beta chain) comes out of a study of cytomegalovirus exposure and HLA in healthy donors. At the level of the study: Approximately 200 million T cells yielded 110 million or so unique TCR beta sequences in earlier analysis. Broader study findings: Both high specificity and high sensitivity reportedly marked the classifier's diagnosis of cytomegalovirus status.

This clone was observed a few times. As yet, its antigen is unknown. Researchers ran the PCR with 60 Vbeta and 13 Jbeta primers. Profiled with immunoSEQ multiplex PCR; TCRdb holds only in-frame clones, not every one. The sample lists 100,000 or so clones, about 80% occurring once. Germline V gives CDR1 MNHNS, CDR2 SASEGT. J lost 7 bases, V lost 8 bases, and 11 bases had no gene match. The length of the CDR3 is 14 residues. The rearrangement links TRBV6-1 to TRBJ1-3, with 7 bases aligning to TRBD1. The TCR sequence derives from a man aged 35-49 years in good health and CMV-seronegative. Sequencing was performed on PBMCs. Here the CDR3 DNA reads TGTGCCAGCTCCCCGTTGGCCAGGGGGAACACCATATATTTT. This gives the protein CASSPLARGNTIYF.